This record covers a single TCR beta chain. Its cognate antigen is unknown. These data come from a study of cytomegalovirus exposure and HLA in healthy donors. Study details: From roughly 180 million T cells, an earlier analysis saw 117 million unique TCR beta sequences. Study observations and caveats: Among CMV-associated TCR beta chains, most appeared HLA-restricted in a later analysis. A further, later analysis showed that HLA-associated TCR beta chains (compared with equally common others) were more clonally expanded. Fewer N-insertions than the approximately 610-donor mean were reportedly shown by an Asian-associated ancestry cluster in a later analysis.

V lost 7 bases to trimming and J lost 5 bases; unmatched junction nucleotides: 8. The V gene's germline CDR1 is SQVTM and CDR2 ANQGSEA. The CDR3 totals 13 residues. With 60 Vbeta and 13 Jbeta primers, the PCR was carried out. Clones were sequenced by immunoSEQ multiplex PCR, and TCRdb holds only the in-frame ones, with some missing. This table has roughly 150,000 clones, less than 85% appearing once. The chain carries TRBV29-1 and TRBJ1-2, with 9 bases fitting TRBD1. Sample: PBMCs. The receptor's source is a woman aged 45-59 years in good health and CMV-seropositive. Here the CDR3 reads CSALGTGQYGYTF. In DNA form, the CDR3 reads TGCAGCGCATTGGGGACAGGGCAGTATGGCTACACCTTC.